What follows describes a single T cell receptor (beta chain). Membership in each cohort depended on participant-reported clinical history. This sample was included in a study of blood T cell repertoires in COVID-19. Across the study: The analysed material was cDNA or gDNA that came from T cells, B-cell-depleted T cells, or PBMCs.

Trimming shortened V by 3 bases and J by 5 bases, and 8 bases separated the two germline ends. The germline CDR1 and CDR2 sequences are WSHSY and SAAADI. The CDR3 totals 13 residues. Assay used: immunoSEQ multiplex PCR; TCRdb lists only in-frame clones, some missing. The sample has some 240,000 clones, approximately 88% seen once. The sequence was obtained from a woman between 40 and 50 years old who had been exposed to COVID-19. The chain employs TRBV10-2 and TRBJ1-5, with D tentatively TRBD1 (6 bases). Material: PBMCs or T cells enriched from blood (not recorded which). CDR3 loop: CASSEQGHQPQHF. The CDR3, as DNA: TGCGCCAGCAGTGAACAGGGCCATCAGCCCCAGCATTTT.